The 26 T cell receptor beta chains listed next were all sequenced from one sample in a study of cytomegalovirus exposure and HLA in healthy donors. Sequencing was performed with immunoSEQ multiplex PCR; in TCRdb, only in-frame clones are kept and a portion is missing. The repertoire has around 140,000 clones, less than 95% of them found once; the top ten carry roughly 1.9%. Sequencing used PBMCs. The receptors here all came from a man between 18 and 35 years old in good health and CMV-seropositive.

The rearrangement links TRBV28 to TRBJ1-4; D is possibly TRBD1 (5 bases). Trimming took 6 bases from V and 6 from J, leaving 11 bases between them. In germline, CDR1 is MDHEN, CDR2 SYDVKM. This CDR3 contains 13 residues. CDR3 sequence reads: CASSGGNDEKLFF. The CDR3 region has the DNA TGTGCCAGCAGCGGGGGGAACGATGAAAAACTGTTTTTT.

V gene TRBV28 combines with J gene TRBJ2-2, with 7 bases identical to TRBD1. CDR3 length: 16 residues. Germline assignment: CDR1 MDHEN and CDR2 SYDVKM. The trim removed 6 bases at V and 3 bases at J, leaving 10 bases unmatched. CDR3 loop: CASRGDSDRDTGELFF. The CDR3 nucleotides read TGTGCCAGCAGAGGGGACAGTGACAGAGACACCGGGGAGCTGTTTTTT.

This chain uses TRBV7-9 with TRBJ1-2; 8 positions agree with TRBD1. Losses at the gene ends were 5 bases for V and 7 bases for J; bases not matched to a gene: 3. Germline V gives CDR1 SEHNR, CDR2 FQNEAQ (reference sequence). The CDR3 extends over 12 amino acids. CDR3 bases: TGTGCCAGCAGCCCAGGGGGCTTTGGCTACACCTTC. Translation gives CASSPGGFGYTF.

This clone is a singleton in its sample. The chain carries TRBV10-1 and TRBJ2-3, with 14 positions matching TRBD2. This CDR3 contains 15 residues. V shed 6 bases, J shed 5 bases, and the junction held 4 bases outside the gene matches. Germline V gives CDR1 WNHNN, CDR2 SYGVQD (reference sequence). CDR3 DNA: TGCGCCAGCAGCCAGGGGACTAGCGGGAGAGATACGCAGTATTTT. Encoded protein: CASSQGTSGRDTQYF.

The chain employs TRBV6-5 and TRBJ2-1; TRBD2 is a possible D gene (6 bases). The V end lost 6 bases, the J end lost 13 bases, and 19 bases lay between the germline ends. The CDR3 consists of 13 residues. Germline CDR1 reads MNHEY; CDR2 reads SVGAGI. The CDR3 DNA reads as TGTGCCAGCAGCCCTGATCGCGGGACTCAACAGTTCTTC. This gives the protein CASSPDRGTQQFF.

The rearrangement joins TRBV10-2 to TRBJ2-2, with TRBD2 as a possible D gene (7 bases). This CDR3 region has 17 residues. Deletions cut 6 bases from V and 3 bases from J, with 20 bases between. Germline assignment: CDR1 WSHSY and CDR2 SAAADI. The CDR3 protein is CASSWESGTKYTGELFF. In nucleotides, the CDR3 is TGCGCCAGCAGCTGGGAAAGCGGGACAAAATACACCGGGGAGCTGTTTTTT.

This rearrangement joins TRBV6-5 to TRBJ1-1; D might be TRBD1 (5 bases). CDR1 and CDR2 from the germline V gene are MNHEY and SVGAGI. Trimming removed 2 bases from V and 5 bases from J, with 9 bases in between. The CDR3 is made up of 13 amino acids. The CDR3 coding sequence is TGTGCCAGCAGTTACCCAGGGAGGACTGAAGCTTTCTTT. Translated, it gives CASSYPGRTEAFF.

The rearrangement joins TRBV5-4 to TRBJ1-2; TRBD1 is a possible D gene (6 bases). With 4 bases removed from V and 1 base from J, the gap between germline ends came to 14 bases. CDR3 length equals 15 residues. Germline loops: CDR1 SGHNT, CDR2 YYREEE (reference sequence). CDR3 in DNA: TGTGCCAGCAGCCTGGAGGGGGGGCTTAACTATGGCTACACCTTC. Its protein product is CASSLEGGLNYGYTF.

The rearrangement joins TRBV15 to TRBJ1-3, with D possibly TRBD1 on 6 matching bases. Trimming stripped 0 bases from V and 4 bases from J, with 10 bases between. The CDR3 length is 15 residues. Germline V gene sequence: CDR1 LNHNV, CDR2 YYDKDF (reference sequence). As DNA, the CDR3 is TGTGCCACCAGCAGAGATGAGGGGACAGGAAACACCATATATTTT. Protein product: CATSRDEGTGNTIYF.

CDR3 in DNA: TGTGCCAGCAGTTACGACAGTCCAGAAGAGACCCAGTACTTC. It codes for CASSYDSPEETQYF. This rearrangement joins TRBV6-5 to TRBJ2-5; a possible D gene is TRBD1 (5 bases). The V and J ends lost 2 bases and 3 bases respectively, with 10 bases between them. The germline V gene encodes CDR1 MNHEY and CDR2 SVGAGI. CDR3 size: 14 residues.

The CDR3 region is CASSPAGGYGYTF. CDR3 bases: TGTGCCAGCAGCCCTGCTGGGGGGTATGGCTACACCTTC. This chain uses TRBV27 with TRBJ1-2; possible D gene TRBD1, 5 bases. Germline CDR1 MNHEY, CDR2 SMNVEV (reference sequence). V shed 6 bases and J shed 5 bases, with 13 bases lying between them. This CDR3 is built from 13 residues.

The rearrangement uses TRBV6-6 and TRBJ1-5; maybe TRBD1 (6 bases). The ends were cut back, 9 bases at V and 4 bases at J, with 19 bases in the middle. Germline CDR1 is MNHNY and CDR2 is SVGAGI (reference sequence). CDR3 length: 15 residues. The CDR3 loop is CARKFRGDTNQPQHF. CDR3 in DNA: TGTGCCAGAAAGTTCCGAGGGGACACTAATCAGCCCCAGCATTTT.

This clone was recorded once. The chain joins TRBV5-6 to TRBJ2-1; 9 bases agree with TRBD2. The germline CDR1 and CDR2 sequences are SGHDT and YYEEEE. The trim removed 4 bases at V and 7 bases at J, leaving 9 bases unmatched. The CDR3 runs 15 residues. In DNA, the CDR3 is TGTGCCAGCAGCCTTGGGACTAGCCTATTGAATGAGCAGTTCTTC. Encoded protein: CASSLGTSLLNEQFF.

The chain has TRBV28 and TRBJ1-2; the D is unclear. The germline gives CDR1 MDHEN, CDR2 SYDVKM. V was trimmed by 6 bases and J by 5 bases, leaving 16 bases between them. This CDR3 comprises 14 residues. The CDR3 DNA reads TGTGCCAGCAGCTCCCCCCAAGCTGCATATGGCTACACCTTC. Its translation is CASSSPQAAYGYTF.

With regard to this clone: This CDR3 is also generated by other DNA sequences in the sample. The rearrangement joins TRBV4-1 to TRBJ2-3; possibly TRBD2 for D (5 bases). The CDR3 runs to 13 residues. Germline assignment: CDR1 MGHRA and CDR2 YSYEKL. V gave up 0 bases and J gave up 6 bases, with 7 bases separating them. The CDR3 loop reads CASSQDRRDTQYF. DNA of the CDR3: TGCGCCAGCAGCCAAGATAGGAGGGATACGCAGTATTTT.

CDR3 sequence: CASSSGTSGYEQYF. In DNA form, the CDR3 reads TGTGCCAGCAGCTCCGGGACTAGCGGCTACGAGCAGTACTTC. V is TRBV5-4 and J is TRBJ2-7, with TRBD2 matching over 11 bases. The CDR3 consists of 14 residues. V lost 3 bases and J lost 3; bases outside the gene matches: 2. Germline CDR1 SGHNT, CDR2 YYREEE (reference sequence).

The V and J genes are TRBV19 and TRBJ2-3; 14 bases align to TRBD2. CDR3 length equals 15 residues. From germline, CDR1 is LNHDA and CDR2 SQIVND (reference sequence). J was trimmed by 4 bases and V by 7 bases; bases with no gene match: 4. The CDR3 is CASIGTSGRSDTQYF. CDR3 DNA sequence: TGTGCCAGTATCGGGACTAGCGGGAGATCAGATACGCAGTATTTT.

In its sample, this clone was seen once. The chain recombines TRBV11-2 with TRBJ2-1; perhaps TRBD2 as D (6 bases). The V and J ends lost 5 bases and 7 bases respectively, with 9 bases between them. Germline V gene data show CDR1 as SGHAT and CDR2 as FQNNGV. The CDR3 spans 12 residues. The CDR3 region is CASSPAGNEQFF. CDR3 nucleotide sequence: TGTGCCAGCAGCCCCGCGGGGAATGAGCAGTTCTTC.

J is TRBJ1-2 and V is TRBV6-1; TRBD1 matches 7 bases. V lost 6 bases and J lost 0; bases outside the gene matches: 7. The CDR3 length is 15 residues. Germline lookup yields CDR1 MNHNS and CDR2 SASEGT. CDR3 residues: CASSDMTGPNYGYTF. CDR3 bases: TGTGCCAGCAGCGACATGACAGGGCCTAACTATGGCTACACCTTC.

This clone was seen just once. The chain is built from TRBV2 and TRBJ1-5, with D perhaps TRBD1 (5 bases). This CDR3 is built from 14 residues. Germline CDR1 reads SNHLY; CDR2 reads FYNNEI. Trimming removed 2 bases at V and 4 bases at J, with 9 bases between. CDR3 in DNA: TGTGCCAGCAGTGAACAGGGTTTTAATCAGCCCCAGCATTTT. It yields the protein CASSEQGFNQPQHF.

The rearrangement links TRBV7-3 to TRBJ2-7, with 7 nucleotides matching TRBD2. Germline V CDR1 and CDR2: SGHTA, FQGTGA. The CDR3 is made up of 14 amino acids. V dropped 2 bases and J dropped 5; count of bases not matched to a gene: 6. The CDR3 DNA is TGTGCCAGCAGCTTAGGCGGGAGTATGGACGAGCAGTACTTC. Residues: CASSLGGSMDEQYF.

The chain couples TRBV27 to TRBJ2-1; 10 bases line up with TRBD2. There are 15 residues in the CDR3. Germline V gene sequence: CDR1 MNHEY, CDR2 SMNVEV (reference sequence). V trimming: 7 bases; J trimming: 6 bases; junction bases outside the gene matches: 9. The CDR3 loop reads CASTIGLADGNEQFF. CDR3 in DNA: TGTGCCAGCACCATTGGACTAGCGGACGGCAATGAGCAGTTCTTC.

The V call is TRBV9, the J call TRBJ2-3, with 8 bases identical to TRBD2. Trimming at V came to 6 bases and at J to 3 bases, leaving 9 bases not matched to a gene. The CDR3 length is 15 residues. Germline values: CDR1 SGDLS, CDR2 YYNGEE. The CDR3 is CASTVGTSNTDTQYF. CDR3 DNA: TGTGCCAGCACCGTGGGGACTAGTAATACAGATACGCAGTATTTT. The full variable domain, in which reference TRBV9 and TRBJ2-3 provide the parts outside the CDR3, is DSGVTQTPKHLITATGQRVTLRCSPRSGDLSVYWYQQSLDQGLQFLIQYYNGEERAKGNILERFSAQQFPDLHSELNLSSLELGDSALYFCASTVGTSNTDTQYFGPGTRLTVL.

This chain joins TRBV7-3 and TRBJ1-3, with D uncertain. The CDR3 sequence is 14 residues long. Per the germline V gene, CDR1 is SGHTA and CDR2 is FQGTGA. The V gene lost 2 bases and the J gene lost 4 bases, with 9 bases spanning the gap. CDR3 DNA sequence: TGTGCCAGCAGCTTAGAGCCTAAGGGAAACACCATATATTTT. This encodes CASSLEPKGNTIYF.

The rearrangement joins TRBV27 to TRBJ2-2, with 13 nucleotides matching TRBD2. Germline loops: CDR1 MNHEY, CDR2 SMNVEV (reference sequence). The CDR3 runs 15 residues. V shed 6 bases and J 7 bases; nucleotides not matched to a gene: 5. The CDR3: CASSRTSGRYGELFF. The CDR3 bases are TGTGCCAGCAGCCGGACTAGCGGGAGATACGGGGAGCTGTTTTTT.

This clone is a singleton in its sample. The chain employs TRBV5-6 and TRBJ2-5; a possible D gene is TRBD1 (5 bases). Trimming took off 0 bases at V and 4 bases at J, with 13 bases between the two ends. The CDR3 has 15 amino acids. From germline, CDR1 is SGHDT and CDR2 YYEEEE. The CDR3 nucleotides are TGTGCCAGCAGCTTGGAAGACAGTAGAGGAGAGACCCAGTACTTC. Its protein is CASSLEDSRGETQYF.